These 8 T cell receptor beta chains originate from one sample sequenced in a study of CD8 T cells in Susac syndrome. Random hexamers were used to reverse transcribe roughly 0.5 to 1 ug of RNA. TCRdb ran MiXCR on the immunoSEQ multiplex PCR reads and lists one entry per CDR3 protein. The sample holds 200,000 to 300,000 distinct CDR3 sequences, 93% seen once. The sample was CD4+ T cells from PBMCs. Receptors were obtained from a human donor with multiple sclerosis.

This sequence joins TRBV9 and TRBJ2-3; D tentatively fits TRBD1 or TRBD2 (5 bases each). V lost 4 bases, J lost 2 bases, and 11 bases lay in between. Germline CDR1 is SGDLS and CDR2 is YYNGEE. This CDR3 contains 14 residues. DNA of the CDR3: TGTGCCAGCAGCCTTAGAGGGGTCACAGATACGCAGTATTTT. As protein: CASSLRGVTDTQYF.

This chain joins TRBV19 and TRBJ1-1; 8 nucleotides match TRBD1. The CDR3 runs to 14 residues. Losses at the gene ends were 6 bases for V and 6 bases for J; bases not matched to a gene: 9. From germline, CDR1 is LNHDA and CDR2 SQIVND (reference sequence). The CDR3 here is CASSHRDRFPEAFF. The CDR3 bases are TGTGCCAGTAGCCATCGGGACAGGTTCCCTGAAGCTTTCTTT. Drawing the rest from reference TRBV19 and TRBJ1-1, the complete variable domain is DGGITQSPKYLFRKEGQNVTLSCEQNLNHDAMYWYRQDPGQGLRLIYYSQIVNDFQKGDIAEGYSVSREKKESFPLTVTSAQKNPTAFYLCASSHRDRFPEAFFGQGTRLTVV.

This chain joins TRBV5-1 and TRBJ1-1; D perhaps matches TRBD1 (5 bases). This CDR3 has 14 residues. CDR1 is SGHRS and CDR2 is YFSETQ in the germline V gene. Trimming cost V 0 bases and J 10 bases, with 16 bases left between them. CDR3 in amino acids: CASSLAGVDGGAFF. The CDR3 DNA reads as TGCGCCAGCAGCTTGGCGGGGGTGGATGGAGGAGCTTTCTTT.

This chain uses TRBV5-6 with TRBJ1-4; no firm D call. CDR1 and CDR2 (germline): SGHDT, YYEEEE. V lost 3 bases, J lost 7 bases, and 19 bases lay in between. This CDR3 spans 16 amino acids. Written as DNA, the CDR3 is TGTGCCAGCAGCTCCCGCGGTCCCCAGTCGAGTGAAAAACTGTTTTTT. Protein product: CASSSRGPQSSEKLFF.

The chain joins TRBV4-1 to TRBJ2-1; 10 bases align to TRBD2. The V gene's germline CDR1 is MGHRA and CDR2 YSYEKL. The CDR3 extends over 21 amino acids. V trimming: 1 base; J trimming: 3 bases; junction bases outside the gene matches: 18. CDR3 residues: CASSQGLMRRRLAGDYNEQFF. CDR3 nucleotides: TGCGCCAGCAGCCAAGGGTTGATGCGGAGACGTCTAGCGGGAGACTACAATGAGCAGTTCTTC.

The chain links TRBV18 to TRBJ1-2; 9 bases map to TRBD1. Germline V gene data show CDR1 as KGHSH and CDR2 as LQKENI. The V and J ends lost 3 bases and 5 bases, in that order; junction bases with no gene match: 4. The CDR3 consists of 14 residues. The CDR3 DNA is TGTGCCAGCTCACCTTCCGGACAGGGGTATGGCTACACCTTC. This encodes CASSPSGQGYGYTF. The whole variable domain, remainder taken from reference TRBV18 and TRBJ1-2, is NAGVMQNPRHLVRRRGQEARLRCSPMKGHSHVYWYRQLPEEGLKFMVYLQKENIIDESGMPKERFSAEFPKEGPSILRIQQVVRGDSAAYFCASSPSGQGYGYTFGSGTRLTVV.

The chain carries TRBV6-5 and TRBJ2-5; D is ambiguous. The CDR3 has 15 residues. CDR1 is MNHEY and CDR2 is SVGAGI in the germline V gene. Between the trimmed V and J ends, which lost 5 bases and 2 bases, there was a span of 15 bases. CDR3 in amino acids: CASSPQWAQQETQYF. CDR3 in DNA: TGTGCCAGCAGTCCACAGTGGGCCCAGCAAGAGACCCAGTACTTC.

The CDR3, as DNA: TGTGCCAGCAGTTTAGCCCACGAGCAGTACTTC. Protein product: CASSLAHEQYF. V usage is TRBV12-3 or TRBV12-4 and J usage is TRBJ2-7; D is undetermined. CDR3 size: 11 residues. The V and J ends lost 0 bases and 5 bases respectively, with 2 bases between them.